This TCR beta chain was documented in a study of monozygotic twins with inflammatory bowel disease. Study-level results: IBD-affected twins scored below their healthy co-twins in TCRbeta diversity (inverse Simpson).

The V gene's germline CDR1 is SGHRS and CDR2 YFSETQ. This CDR3 has 15 amino acids. Note on this clonotype: Its antigen is unknown.

Used for each TCR library was approximately 3.5 ug of total RNA. Reanalyzing the 5' RACE reads, TCRdb keeps one entry per CDR3 protein, without DNA. Seen in this sample are about 300,000 distinct CDR3 sequences; the ten most common clones hold 5.5% to 6.5%. Source material: blood. The J gene is TRBJ1-5, the V gene TRBV5-1. This TCR derives from a human donor with ulcerative colitis or Crohn's disease, or a healthy co-twin of an affected twin (not recorded which). The CDR3 spells CASSLGGGHNQPQHF.